The 22 T cell receptor beta chains given below trace back to one sample, sequenced in a study of human T cells and chemical hapten exposure. Stated time point: pre-sensitization, week 0. Treatment: therapeutic diphenylcyclopropenone sensitization with weekly scalp DPC. Via MiXCR, TCRdb re-called the RACE reads, giving one row per CDR3 protein. This table holds nearly 110,000 distinct CDR3 sequences, 12% found once. The starting material was whole blood, obtained in connection with sensitization to the hapten diphenylcyclopropenone (DPC). These receptors originate from a woman in her 50s with alopecia areata. Some clones in this sample may be carry-over from other donors' samples.

This clonotype was counted only a few times. The chain has TRBV28 and TRBJ2-7; a possible D gene is TRBD2 (5 bases). Deletions cut 6 bases from V and 2 bases from J, with 20 bases between. The CDR3 has 16 amino acids. Germline V gives CDR1 MDHEN, CDR2 SYDVKM. This chain's CDR3 is CASSLDRRRATYEQYF. The CDR3 coding sequence is TGTGCCAGCAGCTTAGACCGTCGGCGGGCCACCTACGAGCAGTACTTC.

This chain joins TRBV18 and TRBJ2-1; 8 bases line up with TRBD2. V trimming: 3 bases; J trimming: 3 bases; junction bases outside the gene matches: 4. The CDR3 contains 15 residues. CDR1 and CDR2 from the germline V gene are KGHSH and LQKENI. CDR3 nucleotides: TGTGCCAGCTCACCGGGACTAGTTCTCTACAATGAGCAGTTCTTC. Translating gives CASSPGLVLYNEQFF.

Comment on this clonotype: A read error may produce the germline difference seen at one junction end. The chain uses TRBV7-2 and TRBJ2-7; D is undetermined. The CDR3 covers 14 residues. Germline assignment: CDR1 SGHTA and CDR2 FQGNSA. CDR3 amino acids: CVSNGSPGPYEQYF. CDR3 nucleotide sequence: TGTGTCAGCAACGGTTCCCCTGGCCCCTACGAGCAGTACTTC.

This clonotype was recorded many times. The V gene is TRBV7-9, the J gene TRBJ1-1; D gene ambiguous. Germline V gene sequence: CDR1 SEHNR, CDR2 FQNEAQ (reference sequence). V dropped 2 bases and J dropped 0 bases, with 4 bases sitting between them. The CDR3 is 13 residues long. The CDR3 DNA reads TGTGCCAGCAGCTTAACATTGAACACTGAAGCTTTCTTT. It encodes CASSLTLNTEAFF. Variable domain in full (rest from reference TRBV7-9 and TRBJ1-1): DTGVSQNPRHKITKRGQNVTFRCDPISEHNRLYWYRQTLGQGPEFLTYFQNEAQLEKSRLLSDRFSAERPKGSFSTLEIQRTEQGDSAMYLCASSLTLNTEAFFGQGTRLTVV.

This clonotype occurred a few times. V and J are TRBV6-2 or TRBV6-3 and TRBJ2-3; D might be TRBD2 (6 bases). V was cut by 2 bases and J by 4 bases, with 7 bases left in between. CDR1 is MNHEY and CDR2 is SVGEGT in the germline V gene. The CDR3 is 13 residues long. CDR3: CASSYGTPDTQYF. The CDR3 DNA reads as TGTGCCAGCAGTTACGGGACTCCAGATACGCAGTATTTT.

V and J are TRBV5-8 and TRBJ2-3; 11 positions match TRBD2. The CDR3 runs to 16 residues. V was clipped by 4 bases and J by 2 bases; unmatched bases: 6. Germline loops: CDR1 SGHTS, CDR2 YDEGEE. The CDR3 sequence: CASSQGLAANTDTQYF. For the CDR3, the DNA is TGTGCCAGCAGCCAGGGACTAGCGGCGAACACAGATACGCAGTATTTT.

This clonotype has a count of ten or more. The rearrangement links TRBV4-1 to TRBJ1-4; D is undetermined. The V gene lost 0 bases and the J gene lost 4 bases, with 9 bases spanning the gap. This CDR3 has 15 residues. Germline-derived CDR1 and CDR2 are MGHRA and YSYEKL. The CDR3 sequence: CASSQEPDFNEKLFF. DNA for the CDR3: TGCGCCAGCAGCCAAGAACCCGACTTTAATGAAAAACTGTTTTTT.

This clonotype was detected only a few times. CDR3 sequence: CASSLERTSNTEAFF. The CDR3 region has the DNA TGTGCCAGCAGCTTAGAGCGGACATCGAACACTGAAGCTTTCTTT. The chain links TRBV7-8 to TRBJ1-1; D is perhaps TRBD1 (5 bases). Per the germline V gene, CDR1 is SGHVS and CDR2 is FQNEAQ. The CDR3 contains 15 residues. Trimming removed 1 base from V and 1 base from J, with 10 bases in between. The full variable domain, in which reference TRBV7-8 and TRBJ1-1 provide the parts outside the CDR3, is GAGVSQSPRYKVAKRGQDVALRCDPISGHVSLFWYQQALGQGPEFLTYFQNEAQLDKSGLPSDRFFAERPEGSVSTLKIQRTQQEDSAVYLCASSLERTSNTEAFFGQGTRLTVV.

This chain connects TRBV21-1 to TRBJ2-1; the table assigns TRBD2, which was not confirmed against the DNA. TRBV21-1 is classified as a pseudogene. The CDR3 runs 17 residues. The CDR3 loop is CASTPDETSGTTDEQFF. Here the CDR3 DNA reads TGTGCCAGCACCCCGGATGAGACTAGCGGAACAACCGATGAGCAGTTCTTC.

This clonotype appeared many times. CDR3 nucleotides: TGTGCCAGCAGTCCGACCCAAAATGAGCAGTTCTTC. Protein: CASSPTQNEQFF. The chain links TRBV28 to TRBJ2-1; D is unresolved. V lost 5 bases to trimming and J lost 7 bases, with 9 bases between them. The V gene's germline CDR1 is MDHEN and CDR2 SYDVKM. The CDR3 contains 12 residues. The full variable domain, its missing parts supplied by reference TRBV28 and TRBJ2-1, is DVKVTQSSRYLVKRTGEKVFLECVQDMDHENMFWYRQDPGLGLRLIYFSYDVKMKEKGDIPEGYSVSREKKERFSLILESASTNQTSMYLCASSPTQNEQFFGPGTRLTVL.

This clonotype has a handful of counts. The rearrangement joins TRBV12-3 or TRBV12-4 to TRBJ2-1, with a tentative D call TRBD2 (6 bases). V was pared by 4 bases and J by 1 base, with 14 bases between. This CDR3 is built from 16 residues. The chain's CDR3 is CASSSDPSVSYNEQFF. In nucleotides, the CDR3 is TGTGCCAGCAGTTCGGACCCTAGCGTGTCCTACAATGAGCAGTTCTTC.

The rearrangement joins TRBV6-1 to TRBJ2-1; tentatively, D is TRBD1 (6 bases). The V end was cut by 4 bases, the J end by 0 bases, with 10 bases between. The germline gives CDR1 MNHNS, CDR2 SASEGT. This CDR3 has 15 residues. CDR3 sequence (DNA): TGTGCCAGCAGTGGGCAGGGGAGCTCCTACAATGAGCAGTTCTTC. Its protein is CASSGQGSSYNEQFF.

There are many counts of this clonotype. The rearrangement links TRBV18 to TRBJ1-5, with D possibly TRBD1 on 5 matching bases. CDR1 and CDR2 (germline): KGHSH, LQKENI. V lost 3 bases to trimming and J lost 5 bases, with 11 bases between them. The CDR3 covers 14 residues. CDR3 loop: CASSPRGGDQPQHF. CDR3 nucleotides: TGTGCCAGCTCACCGCGGGGGGGAGATCAGCCCCAGCATTTT.

This clonotype was seen more than once but under ten times. The CDR3 DNA is TGTGCCAGCAGTGACATTACAGTCTATGGCTACACCTTC. Amino acids: CASSDITVYGYTF. The chain carries TRBV2 and TRBJ1-2; D call uncertain. CDR3 length: 13 residues. With 3 bases removed from V and 4 bases from J, the gap between germline ends came to 9 bases. Germline values: CDR1 SNHLY, CDR2 FYNNEI.

The chain has TRBV6-5 and TRBJ1-5; D possibly corresponds to TRBD1 (6 bases). Germline lookup yields CDR1 MNHEY and CDR2 SVGAGI. The V end was cut by 5 bases, the J end by 5 bases, with 10 bases between. CDR3 size: 13 residues. CDR3 in amino acids: CASSRQEHQPQHF. The CDR3 nucleotides read TGTGCCAGCAGTCGACAGGAGCATCAGCCCCAGCATTTT.

At least ten counts were recorded for this clonotype. This chain joins TRBV6-6 and TRBJ2-7; TRBD1 aligns across 10 bases. V lost 6 bases and J lost 2; bases outside the gene matches: 10. The CDR3 contains 16 residues. CDR1 is MNHNY and CDR2 is SVGAGI in the germline V gene (reference sequence). CDR3 protein: CASRPRDRGRAYEQYF. The DNA of the CDR3 is TGTGCCAGCAGACCCCGGGACAGGGGAAGGGCCTACGAGCAGTACTTC.

This clonotype has only a few counts. The V call is TRBV20-1, the J call TRBJ1-6; D is perhaps TRBD1 (5 bases). Deletions cut 6 bases from V and 5 bases from J, with 14 bases between. CDR3 length: 14 residues. Germline CDR1 and CDR2: DFQATT and SNEGSKA (reference sequence). The CDR3 nucleotides are TGCAGTGCCCCGTCGGGACCTCATAATTCACCCCTCCACTTT. Encoded protein: CSAPSGPHNSPLHF.

In this sample, this clonotype turned up a few times. This chain connects TRBV6-5 to TRBJ2-6; the D is unclear. This CDR3 has 16 residues. Germline V gene data show CDR1 as MNHEY and CDR2 as SVGAGI. The germline V and J ends were trimmed by 5 bases and 3 bases, with 14 bases remaining between them. The DNA of the CDR3 is TGTGCCAGCAGTCGGGCGGATCCCAATGGGGCCAACGTCCTGACTTTC. Its translation is CASSRADPNGANVLTF.

The gene calls are TRBV10-1 and TRBJ2-1; D may be TRBD1 (6 bases). Trimming took 1 base from V and 7 from J, leaving 17 bases between them. Germline V gives CDR1 WNHNN, CDR2 SYGVQD (reference sequence). CDR3 length: 16 amino acids. This chain's CDR3 is CASSEYSSGVLNEQFF. CDR3 bases: TGCGCCAGCAGTGAGTACTCTTCAGGGGTGCTAAATGAGCAGTTCTTC.

This clonotype was recorded many times. The chain links TRBV9 to TRBJ2-7; D is unresolved. CDR3 length: 12 residues. Trimming took off 0 bases at V and 6 bases at J, with 7 bases between the two ends. CDR1 SGDLS and CDR2 YYNGEE come from the germline V gene. This CDR3 reads CASSVVGGEQYF. The CDR3 nucleotides are TGTGCCAGCAGCGTAGTTGGCGGCGAGCAGTACTTC.

The J gene is TRBJ2-1, the V gene TRBV11-2; D is undetermined. In germline, CDR1 is SGHAT, CDR2 FQNNGV. V lost 0 bases and J 3 bases, leaving 6 bases between the germline ends. The CDR3 runs 14 residues. CDR3 nucleotides: TGTGCCAGCAGCTTAGATTGGGGCTACAATGAGCAGTTCTTC. It encodes CASSLDWGYNEQFF.

The rearrangement links TRBV18 to TRBJ2-3, with 7 bases matching TRBD1. Losses at the gene ends were 7 bases for V and 9 bases for J; bases not matched to a gene: 7. The CDR3 totals 12 residues. Per germline, CDR1 KGHSH and CDR2 LQKENI. CDR3 region: CASFGRQGTQYF. CDR3 sequence (DNA): TGTGCCAGCTTCGGGCGACAGGGAACGCAGTATTTT.